The rows below give T cell receptor beta chains drawn from one sample of a study of T cell responses to AZD1222 COVID-19 vaccine. Repertoires were generated with immunoSEQ multiplex PCR, while TCRdb's copy carries only in-frame clones and drops some. The profile shows nearly 110,000 clones, around 91% of them singletons. The sample consisted of peripheral blood, taken on day 0 of AZD1222 vaccination. All receptors come from an adult in good health. CDR3s include the opening cysteine and the closing phenylalanine or tryptophan. A D gene is named only where the DNA matches it firmly. Size tells how often a clone was seen (once, few, many) or the class of an expanded clone, and some rows leave it out.

V	size	D	J	DNA	CDR3
TRBV10-3	-	-	TRBJ1-6	TGTGCCACCGAGAGGGCCCGGGACGCTAATTCACCCCTCCACTTT	CATERARDANSPLHF
TRBV9	-	TRBD1	TRBJ2-2	TGTGCCAGCGGAGGACAGGGCCTCACCGGGGAGCTGTTTTTT	CASGGQGLTGELFF
TRBV29-1	-	TRBD1	TRBJ2-7	TGCAGCGTCCTCTTGAGACAGGGAGCAGGTCCGTACTTC	CSVLLRQGAGPYF
TRBV7-9	-	-	TRBJ1-1	TGTGCCAGCAGCCCCATGGCTGGTGGTGAAGCTTTCTTT	CASSPMAGGEAFF
TRBV10-2	-	TRBD1	TRBJ1-1	TGCGCCAGCGCTAGACAGGGACAGGCGAGCACTGAAGCTTTCTTT	CASARQGQASTEAFF
TRBV7-9	-	TRBD1	TRBJ1-1	TGTGCCAGCAGCACGTTGACAGGGGGCCTTGAGGAAGCTTTCTTT	CASSTLTGGLEEAFF
TRBV1	-	-	TRBJ1-1	TGCACCAGCAGCTCCGTAGGGTGTCGGCCAGAAGCTTTCTTT	CTSSSVGCRPEAFF
TRBV29-1	-	-	TRBJ1-4	TGCAGCGTTGACTCTGGCGAAAAACTGTTTTTT	CSVDSGEKLFF
TRBV18	-	-	TRBJ1-1	TGTGCCAGCTCACGGGGGGAATCCGAAGCTTTCTTT	CASSRGESEAFF
TRBV30	-	TRBD1	TRBJ1-5	TGTGCCTGGTCAGGGGGCCTCAATCAGCCCCAGCATTTT	CAWSGGLNQPQHF
TRBV7-2	-	-	TRBJ1-4	TGTGCCAGCAGCCCCCAAGTGACAGAGACTAATGAAAAACTGTTTTTT	CASSPQVTETNEKLFF
TRBV18	-	TRBD1	TRBJ1-1	TGTGCCAGCTCACCCGGGACAGCGTACAACACTGAAGCTTTCTTT	CASSPGTAYNTEAFF
TRBV11-2	-	-	TRBJ2-1	TGTGCCAGCAGCTTAAACTGGGGGAGTGGTAATGAGCAGTTCTTC	CASSLNWGSGNEQFF
TRBV7-8	-	TRBD2	TRBJ2-3	TGTGCCAGCAGCCGAAGGACTAGCGGTAGCACAGATACGCAGTATTTT	CASSRRTSGSTDTQYF
TRBV5-1	-	TRBD1	TRBJ2-7	TGCGCCAGCAACCGTTGGACAGGGGGCAACGAGCAGTACTTC	CASNRWTGGNEQYF
TRBV2	-	TRBD1	TRBJ1-1	TGTGCCAGCAGTGGGGACAGGGGTAAGAACACTGAAGCTTTCTTT	CASSGDRGKNTEAFF
TRBV4-1	-	TRBD1	TRBJ1-2	TGCGCCAGCAGCCAAGAGCAGGGGGGATACACCTTC	CASSQEQGGYTF
TRBV5-4	-	TRBD1	TRBJ2-5	TGTGCCAGCAGCCAGACAGGGGTCCAAGAGACCCAGTACTTC	CASSQTGVQETQYF
TRBV12-5	once	-	TRBJ1-4	TGTGCTAGTGGGTTGGGGCGGGAGCGATTTGAAAAACTGTTTTTT	CASGLGRERFEKLFF
TRBV5-8	-	TRBD2	TRBJ2-7	TGTGCCAGCAGCTTAGGACTAGCGTTTAACGAGCAGTACTTC	CASSLGLAFNEQYF
TRBV6-2/TRBV6-3	-	-	TRBJ2-7	TGTGCCAGCAGTTATCCGACGACGGGACTTCGCTACGAGCAGTACTTC	CASSYPTTGLRYEQYF
TRBV5-5	-	-	TRBJ1-6	TGTGCCAGCAGCTTGCAGAATTCACCCCTCCACTTT	CASSLQNSPLHF
TRBV6-2/TRBV6-3	-	-	TRBJ1-4	TGTGCCAGCACCCCCGCCGGCAGATTAGTTAATGAAAAACTGTTTTTT	CASTPAGRLVNEKLFF
TRBV7-2	-	-	TRBJ1-2	TGTGCCAGCAGGCTACAGGAGAGGGGCGGCTACACCTTC	CASRLQERGGYTF
TRBV5-6	once	TRBD1	TRBJ1-2	TGTGCCAGCAGTCGGGACAGGGACGGCGGCTACACCTTC	CASSRDRDGGYTF
TRBV9	many	TRBD1	TRBJ2-7	TGTGCCAGCAGCGACGACAGGGACGTCTCCGAGCAGTACTTC	CASSDDRDVSEQYF
TRBV6-2/TRBV6-3	once	-	TRBJ1-6	TGTGCCAGCAGTTGGGAGGGGAGCTCCTATAATTCACCCCTCCACTTT	CASSWEGSSYNSPLHF
TRBV7-2	-	TRBD1	TRBJ1-2	TGTGCCAGCAGCGTCGTAGGGGGCGCGGGGTATGGCTACACCTTC	CASSVVGGAGYGYTF
TRBV2	-	-	TRBJ1-5	TGTGCCAGCAAAACTAGCAATCAGCCCCAGCATTTT	CASKTSNQPQHF
TRBV29-1	-	-	TRBJ1-5	TGCAGCGTCGGGCCTAATAGCAATCAGCCCCAGCATTTT	CSVGPNSNQPQHF
TRBV5-1	-	-	TRBJ2-2	TGCGCCAGCAGCTTGGTAGTGGGGAACACCGGGGAGCTGTTTTTT	CASSLVVGNTGELFF
TRBV5-1	-	TRBD1	TRBJ2-1	TGCGCCAGCAGCTTGGACAGGGGAGTGAAGCAGTTCTTC	CASSLDRGVKQFF